These 26 T cell receptor beta chains were sequenced from one sample in a study of radiation and T cells in renal cell carcinoma. Some clones are missing from TCRdb's copy, which holds only in-frame ones; the method was immunoSEQ multiplex PCR. The data hold 150,000 or so clones, with around 90% observed a single time. Time point defined: blood 2 weeks post-SBRT. Indicated treatment: 15 Gy SBRT to primary tumor, nephrectomy 4 weeks later. The sequencing here drew on blood, taken from a patient whose treatment included radiotherapy and nephrectomy. The receptors here all came from a woman between 50 and 59 years old with renal cell carcinoma.

The chain couples TRBV7-9 to TRBJ2-3; D is ambiguous. V lost 4 bases and J lost 3, with 5 bases in between. Germline V gene sequence: CDR1 SEHNR, CDR2 FQNEAQ (reference sequence). The CDR3 loop spans 12 amino acids. CDR3 loop: CASSSGTDTQYF. Here the CDR3 DNA reads TGTGCCAGCAGCTCCGGGACAGATACGCAGTATTTT.

The chain has TRBV4-1 and TRBJ2-5; TRBD1 matches at 8 bases. The J call may be incorrect, as the DNA end agrees better with TRBJ2-7. The CDR3 extends over 15 amino acids. Germline values: CDR1 MGHRA, CDR2 YSYEKL. The CDR3 loop reads CASSQDMGQAYEQYF. The CDR3 DNA reads TGCGCCAGCAGCCAAGATATGGGACAGGCCTACGAGCAGTACTTC.

V is TRBV11-2 and J is TRBJ1-1, with no clear D. The germline gives CDR1 SGHAT, CDR2 FQNNGV. Trimming took off 1 base at V and 0 bases at J, with 9 bases between the two ends. CDR3 length: 15 amino acids. CDR3 sequence (DNA): TGTGCCAGCAGCTTAGTTGGTTTGGTGAACACTGAAGCTTTCTTT. Translation: CASSLVGLVNTEAFF.

Concerning this clone: One end of the junction does not line up with germline, which may come from a read error. The chain carries TRBV6-5 and TRBJ1-5; no clear D. From germline, CDR1 is MNHEY and CDR2 SVGAGI. This CDR3 has 15 amino acids. This chain's CDR3 is CASSYSTGPDQPQHF. CDR3 bases: TGTGCCAGCAGCTACTCCACCGGCCCAGATCAGCCCCAGCATTTT.

The CDR3 here is CASSRGGATQYF. In DNA form, the CDR3 reads TGCGCCAGCAGTCGAGGGGGGGCTACCCAGTACTTC. V and J are TRBV4-1 and TRBJ2-5; TRBD2 might be the D (7 bases). There are 12 residues in the CDR3. In germline, CDR1 is MGHRA, CDR2 YSYEKL. Trimming pared 6 bases from V and 8 bases from J, leaving 13 bases between.

This chain links TRBV4-1 with TRBJ2-1; 12 nucleotides agree with TRBD2. Trimming took 3 bases from V and 8 from J; bases not matched to a gene: 5. CDR1 is MGHRA and CDR2 is YSYEKL in the germline V gene. The CDR3 totals 15 residues. The CDR3 reads CASSHPSGGAYEQFF. The CDR3 nucleotides read TGCGCCAGCAGCCACCCTAGCGGGGGGGCGTATGAGCAGTTCTTC.

With regard to this clone: Its ends do not fully match the called genes, so a read error is possible. The chain joins TRBV7-7 to TRBJ2-5, with 13 nucleotides matching TRBD2. This CDR3 region has 18 residues. Germline CDR1 reads SSHAT; CDR2 reads FNYEAQ (reference sequence). CDR3 amino acids: CASSPRLAGGRTQETQYF. The DNA of the CDR3 is TGTGCTAGCAGCCCGAGACTAGCGGGGGGCCGAACCCAAGAGACCCAGTACTTC.

This chain joins TRBV2 and TRBJ2-5; TRBD2 aligns across 10 bases. The CDR3 runs 14 residues. CDR1 and CDR2 from the germline V gene are SNHLY and FYNNEI. Unmatched junction bases numbered 0, after V lost 2 bases and J lost 3 bases. This chain's CDR3 is CASSELAGEETQYF. Here the CDR3 DNA reads TGTGCCAGCAGTGAACTAGCGGGGGAAGAGACCCAGTACTTC.

This chain links TRBV30 with TRBJ1-2, with D possibly being TRBD1 (5 bases). Germline V gives CDR1 GTSNPN, CDR2 SVGIG (reference sequence). The CDR3 runs to 14 residues. V lost 3 bases and J lost 8, with 19 bases in between. The CDR3 DNA sequence: TGTGCCTGGAGGGGAAGGGGCAACTCAGGGGGCTACACCTTC. This gives the protein CAWRGRGNSGGYTF. The full variable domain, its missing parts supplied by reference TRBV30 and TRBJ1-2, is SQTIHQWPATLVQPVGSPLSLECTVEGTSNPNLYWYRQAAGRGLQLLFYSVGIGQISSEVPQNLSASRPQDRQFILSSKKLLLSDSGFYLCAWRGRGNSGGYTFGSGTRLTVV.

The CDR3 loop reads CASSVGAASGVDEQFF. CDR3 nucleotides: TGTGCCAGCAGCGTAGGCGCGGCTAGCGGGGTGGATGAGCAGTTCTTC. The V gene is TRBV9, the J gene TRBJ2-1; 9 bases are a match to TRBD2. The V and J ends lost 0 bases and 8 bases, in that order; junction bases with no gene match: 9. Germline CDR1 reads SGDLS; CDR2 reads YYNGEE. The length of the CDR3 is 16 residues.

This chain links TRBV7-9 with TRBJ1-5, with 9 nucleotides matching TRBD1. V shed 4 bases, J shed 3 bases, and the junction held 7 bases outside the gene matches. The germline V gene has CDR1 SEHNR and CDR2 FQNEAQ (reference sequence). This CDR3 is built from 16 residues. The CDR3 region has the DNA TGTGCCAGCAGCTCGGGACAGGGCGAATTCAATCAGCCCCAGCATTTT. This translates into CASSSGQGEFNQPQHF.

The chain uses TRBV7-9 and TRBJ1-4; a weak D match, TRBD1 (6 bases). In germline, CDR1 is SEHNR, CDR2 FQNEAQ (reference sequence). This CDR3 has 13 amino acids. V was pared by 5 bases and J by 8 bases, with 12 bases between. The CDR3 spells CASSRGQGEKLFF. For the CDR3, the DNA is TGTGCCAGCAGCCGGGGCCAGGGGGAAAAACTGTTTTTT.

This clone was detected only a few times. V and J are TRBV7-2 and TRBJ2-2; a weak D match, TRBD1 (6 bases). This CDR3 is 15 amino acids long. The V gene's germline CDR1 is SGHTA and CDR2 FQGNSA. Trimming stripped 1 base from V and 3 bases from J, with 9 bases between. In DNA form, the CDR3 reads TGTGCCAGCAGCTTAGACAGGGTAGACACCGGGGAGCTGTTTTTT. Its translation: CASSLDRVDTGELFF.

The rearrangement uses TRBV10-3 and TRBJ2-5; a weak D match, TRBD1 (6 bases). The CDR3 covers 13 residues. Germline V lookup: CDR1 ENHRY, CDR2 SYGVKD. The V gene lost 3 bases and the J gene lost 7 bases, with 12 bases spanning the gap. CDR3 sequence: CAISDAIQGTQYF. DNA for the CDR3: TGTGCCATCAGTGACGCCATACAGGGGACCCAGTACTTC.

Turning to this clone: Without the conserved terminal phenylalanine or tryptophan, this CDR3 likely stems from a read error. The V and J genes are TRBV4-3 and TRBJ1-2, with D possibly being TRBD1 (5 bases). Per the germline V gene, CDR1 is LGHNA and CDR2 is YSLEER. CDR3 length equals 14 residues. The V end lost 1 base, the J end lost 4 bases, and 10 bases lay between the germline ends. CDR3 bases: TGCGCCAGCAGCCAAGGTCAGGGTGGCTATGGCTACACCCTC. Translation gives CASSQGQGGYGYTL.

A few counts support this clone. The chain employs TRBV4-1 and TRBJ2-7; either TRBD1 or TRBD2 may fit D (5 bases each). V gave up 0 bases and J gave up 2 bases, with 14 bases separating them. The germline CDR1 and CDR2 sequences are MGHRA and YSYEKL. The CDR3 has 16 amino acids. CDR3 sequence reads: CASSQDVRGRPYEQYF. In DNA form, the CDR3 reads TGCGCCAGCAGCCAAGATGTTCGGGGCCGCCCCTACGAGCAGTACTTC.

The genes are TRBV4-1 and TRBJ1-6, with a weak D call TRBD1 (5 bases). The CDR3 extends over 13 amino acids. V gave up 0 bases and J gave up 9 bases, with 6 bases separating them. The V gene's germline CDR1 is MGHRA and CDR2 YSYEKL. The CDR3 reads CASSQEGVSPLHF. The CDR3 bases are TGCGCCAGCAGCCAAGAGGGGGTTTCACCCCTCCACTTT.

The sample holds one count of this clone. This chain connects TRBV4-1 to TRBJ2-7; D is unresolved. This CDR3 contains 15 residues. The V gene's germline CDR1 is MGHRA and CDR2 YSYEKL. Trimming pared 1 base from V and 2 bases from J, leaving 12 bases between. The CDR3 region is CASSQVVSTTYEQYF. The CDR3 DNA sequence: TGCGCCAGCAGCCAAGTAGTAAGTACGACCTACGAGCAGTACTTC.

CDR3 amino acids: CASSLEGDTSTDTQYF. The CDR3 DNA sequence: TGCGCCAGCAGCTTGGAAGGGGATACTAGCACAGATACGCAGTATTTT. The chain recombines TRBV5-1 with TRBJ2-3, with D maybe TRBD1 (5 bases). V was pared by 0 bases and J by 0 bases, with 11 bases between. Germline CDR1 SGHRS, CDR2 YFSETQ. The CDR3 is made up of 16 amino acids.

The chain recombines TRBV30 with TRBJ1-1; the match to TRBD1 covers 7 bases. Germline CDR1 and CDR2: GTSNPN and SVGIG (reference sequence). Germline trimming cut 8 bases from V and 5 bases from J; bases unmatched to any gene: 8. This CDR3 is 12 amino acids long. The CDR3: CAQVTGQTEAFF. For the CDR3, the DNA is TGTGCCCAGGTGACAGGGCAAACTGAAGCTTTCTTT. Complete variable domain (other parts from reference TRBV30 and TRBJ1-1): SQTIHQWPATLVQPVGSPLSLECTVEGTSNPNLYWYRQAAGRGLQLLFYSVGIGQISSEVPQNLSASRPQDRQFILSSKKLLLSDSGFYLCAQVTGQTEAFFGQGTRLTVV.

This clone showed up just once. This rearrangement joins TRBV4-2 to TRBJ1-1, with D uncertain. This CDR3 region has 16 residues. Germline CDR1 LGHNA, CDR2 YNFKEQ. The V and J ends lost 0 bases and 6 bases respectively, with 17 bases between them. CDR3 sequence: CASSQERQEGFAEAFF. The CDR3 DNA sequence: TGTGCCAGCAGCCAAGAGCGGCAGGAAGGTTTTGCTGAAGCTTTCTTT.

This clone was counted between two and nine times. The V call is TRBV5-1, the J call TRBJ2-5; no clear D. Between the trimmed V and J ends, which lost 2 bases and 2 bases, there was a span of 7 bases. This CDR3 comprises 13 residues. Per the germline V gene, CDR1 is SGHRS and CDR2 is YFSETQ. Here the CDR3 DNA reads TGCGCCAGCAGCTTTGGCGTTCAAGAGACCCAGTACTTC. This codes for CASSFGVQETQYF.

The chain has TRBV5-1 and TRBJ2-3; 14 bases fit TRBD2. The germline V gene has CDR1 SGHRS and CDR2 YFSETQ. This CDR3 has 15 amino acids. V lost 9 bases, J lost 2 bases, and 5 bases stayed unmatched. The CDR3 DNA follows: TGCGCCACTGGACTAGCGGGGGGAGTCACAGATACGCAGTATTTT. It translates to CATGLAGGVTDTQYF.

V and J are TRBV5-1 and TRBJ2-2; maybe TRBD2 (5 bases). Trimming took 0 bases from V and 0 from J, leaving 18 bases between them. The CDR3 is 19 residues long. CDR1 SGHRS and CDR2 YFSETQ come from the germline V gene. The CDR3 region is CASSLDIVSSFANTGELFF. The DNA for the CDR3 is TGCGCCAGCAGCTTGGACATTGTCTCTAGCTTCGCGAACACCGGGGAGCTGTTTTTT.

The rearrangement joins TRBV5-1 to TRBJ2-3; 10 nucleotides line up with TRBD2. V lost 1 base, J lost 0 bases, and 11 bases stayed unmatched. CDR3 size: 19 residues. Per germline, CDR1 SGHRS and CDR2 YFSETQ. The CDR3 bases are TGCGCCAGCAGCTTGCCGGACAAGCTAGCGGGGGTCAGCACAGATACGCAGTATTTT. It is translated as CASSLPDKLAGVSTDTQYF.

This chain uses TRBV4-1 with TRBJ2-7, with D possibly TRBD1 on 6 matching bases. V gave up 0 bases and J gave up 5 bases, with 17 bases separating them. The CDR3 extends over 16 amino acids. Germline CDR1 is MGHRA and CDR2 is YSYEKL. CDR3 nucleotide sequence: TGCGCCAGCAGCCAAGAACGGGGACAAGGATGGGACGAGCAGTACTTC. This codes for CASSQERGQGWDEQYF.